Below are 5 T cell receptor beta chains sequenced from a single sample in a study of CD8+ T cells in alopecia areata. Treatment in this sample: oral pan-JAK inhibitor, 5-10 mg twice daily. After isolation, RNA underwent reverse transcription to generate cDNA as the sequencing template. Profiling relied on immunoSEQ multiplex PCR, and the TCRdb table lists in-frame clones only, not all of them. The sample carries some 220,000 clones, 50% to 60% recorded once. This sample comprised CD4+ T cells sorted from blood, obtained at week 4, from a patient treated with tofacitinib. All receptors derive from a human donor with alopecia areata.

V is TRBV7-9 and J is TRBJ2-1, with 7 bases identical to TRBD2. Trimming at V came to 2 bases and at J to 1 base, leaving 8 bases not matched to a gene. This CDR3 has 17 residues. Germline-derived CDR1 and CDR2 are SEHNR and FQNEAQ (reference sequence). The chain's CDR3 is CASSLRTPGGSYNEQFF. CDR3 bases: TGTGCCAGCAGCTTACGGACCCCCGGGGGGTCCTACAATGAGCAGTTCTTC.

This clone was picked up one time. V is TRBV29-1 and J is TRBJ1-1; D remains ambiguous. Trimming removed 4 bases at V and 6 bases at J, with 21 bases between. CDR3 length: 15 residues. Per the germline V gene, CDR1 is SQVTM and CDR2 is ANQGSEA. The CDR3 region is CSVADTQKTWPEAFF. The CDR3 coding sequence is TGCAGCGTTGCTGATACTCAGAAAACGTGGCCTGAAGCTTTCTTT. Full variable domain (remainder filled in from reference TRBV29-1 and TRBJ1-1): SAVISQKPSRDICQRGTSLTIQCQVDSQVTMMFWYRQQPGQSLTLIATANQGSEATYESGFVIDKFPISRPNLTFSTLTVSNMSPEDSSIYLCSVADTQKTWPEAFFGQGTRLTVV.

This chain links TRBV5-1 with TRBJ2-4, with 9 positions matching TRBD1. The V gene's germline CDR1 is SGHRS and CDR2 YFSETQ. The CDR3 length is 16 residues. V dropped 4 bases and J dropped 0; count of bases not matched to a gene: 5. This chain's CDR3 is CASSPGTGLAKNIQYF. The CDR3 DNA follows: TGCGCCAGCAGCCCCGGGACAGGGCTAGCCAAAAACATTCAGTACTTC.

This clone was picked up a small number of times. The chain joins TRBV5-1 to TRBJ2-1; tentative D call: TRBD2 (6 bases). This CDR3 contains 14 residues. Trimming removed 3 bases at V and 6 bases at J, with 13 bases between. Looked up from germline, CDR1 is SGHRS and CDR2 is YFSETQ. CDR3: CASSSGTEPNEQFF. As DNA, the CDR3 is TGCGCCAGCAGCTCAGGGACTGAACCCAATGAGCAGTTCTTC.

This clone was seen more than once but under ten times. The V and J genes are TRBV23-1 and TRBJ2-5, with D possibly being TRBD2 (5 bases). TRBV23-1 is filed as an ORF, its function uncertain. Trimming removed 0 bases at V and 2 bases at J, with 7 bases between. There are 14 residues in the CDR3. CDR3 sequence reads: CASSQSSGQETQYF. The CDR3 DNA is TGCGCCAGCAGTCAATCATCGGGGCAAGAGACCCAGTACTTC.